These T cell receptor beta chains were read from a single sample in a study of T cell responses to AZD1222 COVID-19 vaccine. The repertoire was sequenced with immunoSEQ multiplex PCR; TCRdb's copy has only in-frame clones and lacks some. In the table there are under 85,000 clones, less than 95% of which are singletons. The material was peripheral blood, obtained 28 days after the second AZD1222 dose. Receptors were obtained from an adult who received the AZD1222 COVID-19 vaccine. CDR3s include the opening cysteine and the closing phenylalanine or tryptophan. The order of the fields is clone size, D gene, V gene, J gene, CDR3 DNA, CDR3 protein. D genes are given only for firm matches. Clone size, where shown, is once, few, many, or a class for clones that have expanded.

>-|TRBD1|TRBV11-2|TRBJ1-1
TGTGCCAGCAGACCAGGGGGCGTGAACACTGAAGCTTTCTTT
CASRPGGVNTEAFF
>once|-|TRBV11-2|TRBJ1-2
TGTGCCGGCGGGACGGGGGCAGACTATGGCTACACCTTC
CAGGTGADYGYTF
>-|TRBD2|TRBV18|TRBJ2-3
TGTGCCAGCTCACTCGGGGTAGCGGGGACAGATACGCAGTATTTT
CASSLGVAGTDTQYF
>-|-|TRBV5-1|TRBJ2-2
TGCGCCAGCACCCTAATACCCGGACAGTCCGGGGAGCTGTTTTTT
CASTLIPGQSGELFF
>once|-|TRBV3-1/TRBV3-2|TRBJ1-5
TGTGCCAGCAGCCAGGGGGGGATTGGCAATCAGCCCCAGCATTTT
CASSQGGIGNQPQHF
>-|TRBD2|TRBV5-4|TRBJ2-7
TGTGCCAGCAGCCGACTAGCGGGGAGCTACGAGCAGTACTTC
CASSRLAGSYEQYF
>once|-|TRBV13|TRBJ2-7
TGTGCCAGCAGCTTAGGGTGGAATAGGCGTTACTACGAGCAGTACTTC
CASSLGWNRRYYEQYF
>-|-|TRBV12-5|TRBJ1-5
TGTGCTAGTGGCCTATTCCCCGACGATAGCAATCAGCCCCAGCATTTT
CASGLFPDDSNQPQHF
>-|-|TRBV29-1|TRBJ1-2
TGCAGCGCCGAAGGGTTCGATGGCTACACCTTC
CSAEGFDGYTF
>-|-|TRBV7-9|TRBJ1-4
TGTGCCAGCAGCTTAATGGGCTACGGTGAAAAACTGTTTTTT
CASSLMGYGEKLFF
>-|-|TRBV5-4|TRBJ2-3
TGTGCCAGCAGAAGAGACACCAGGGAGACAGATACGCAGTATTTT
CASRRDTRETDTQYF
>-|-|TRBV2|TRBJ2-6
TGTGCCAGCAGTGATACGTTTAGGGTCAGGGTACCCTCAATGGCCAACGTCCTGACTTTC
CASSDTFRVRVPSMANVLTF
>few|TRBD1|TRBV6-5|TRBJ1-5
TGTGCCAGCAGTCAGGGGGCCTCGAATCAGCCCCAGCATTTT
CASSQGASNQPQHF
>-|-|TRBV4-3|TRBJ1-1
TGCGCCGCGCGGGCGGCCACTGAAGCTTTCTTT
CAARAATEAFF
>-|TRBD1|TRBV5-4|TRBJ1-3
TGTGCCAGCAGCTTGGCAGGGGGATTCTCTGGAAACACCATATATTTT
CASSLAGGFSGNTIYF
>-|TRBD1|TRBV19|TRBJ1-2
TGTGCCAGTAGTTCCCAGGGGGCAAACGGCTACACCTTC
CASSSQGANGYTF
>-|-|TRBV7-2|TRBJ2-7
TGTGCCAGCAGCTTAGTGACCAACGAGCAGTACTTC
CASSLVTNEQYF
>-|TRBD2|TRBV3-1/TRBV3-2|TRBJ2-1
TGTGCCAGCAGCCCACCTCTTGCGGGGGGTTCCTACAATGAGCAGTTCTTC
CASSPPLAGGSYNEQFF
>-|-|TRBV6-5|TRBJ1-4
TGTGCCAGCAGGTCTAGCGATCGGGAAAAACTGTTTTTT
CASRSSDREKLFF
>-|-|TRBV7-7|TRBJ2-2
TGTGCCAGCAAACAGGGGAACACCGGGGAGCTGTTTTTT
CASKQGNTGELFF
>-|-|TRBV30|TRBJ2-2
TGTGCCTGGAGTTCACCCCCTACAGGGAAAGGGGAGCTGTTTTTT
CAWSSPPTGKGELFF
>once|-|TRBV3-1/TRBV3-2|TRBJ2-2
TGTGCCAGCAGCCAAGATATGGGCACCCTCACCGGGGAGCTGTTTTTT
CASSQDMGTLTGELFF
>-|-|TRBV9|TRBJ1-1
TGTGCCAGCAGCCCCAATCCTTCAATGAACACTGAAGCTTTCTTT
CASSPNPSMNTEAFF
>-|TRBD2|TRBV5-4|TRBJ2-3
TGTGCCAGCAGCTCGCGTACTAGCGGGAGCACAGATACGCAGTATTTT
CASSSRTSGSTDTQYF
>-|TRBD1|TRBV3-1/TRBV3-2|TRBJ1-2
TGTGCCAGCAGCCTCGGACAGGACTATGGCTACACCTTC
CASSLGQDYGYTF
>once|-|TRBV6-6|TRBJ1-5
TGTGCCAGCAGTCGACAAGGGGGGAGCGGGGGTATTCAGCCCCAGCATTTT
CASSRQGGSGGIQPQHF
>-|-|TRBV2|TRBJ1-6
TGTGCCAGCAGTAAAACAGACACTGATAATTCACCCCTCCACTTT
CASSKTDTDNSPLHF
>-|-|TRBV19|TRBJ2-5
TGTGCCAGTAGTACTCCGTTAACTAGAAGAATCGAGACCCAGTACTTC
CASSTPLTRRIETQYF
>-|-|TRBV9|TRBJ2-5
TGTGCCAGCAGTAGTGGGGTTCAGCAAGAGACCCAGTACTTC
CASSSGVQQETQYF
>-|-|TRBV24-1|TRBJ1-5
TGTGCCACCAGTGACCCCGCGGAGGGGGATCAGCCCCAGCATTTT
CATSDPAEGDQPQHF
>-|-|TRBV29-1|TRBJ1-3
TGCAGCGTTGGAGGCGGGGGGCTTGGAAACACCATATATTTT
CSVGGGGLGNTIYF
>few|TRBD1|TRBV19|TRBJ2-3
TGTGCCAGTAGTCCGAACAGGGGACCCAAGAGGTATTTT
CASSPNRGPKRYF
>-|TRBD1|TRBV19|TRBJ1-1
TGTGCCAGTTCTTCCGGACAGGGGGCTGGAAAAGCTTTCTTT
CASSSGQGAGKAFF
>-|-|TRBV11-3|TRBJ2-2
TGTGCCAGCAGCTTAGAATGGGGGACCGGGGAGCTGTTTTTT
CASSLEWGTGELFF
>-|-|TRBV11-3|TRBJ2-5
TGTGCCAGCAGCTTGAGGGGAACAGAGACCCAGTACTTC
CASSLRGTETQYF
>-|-|TRBV24-1|TRBJ2-1
TGTGCCACCAGTGGCCGTCCCTATGTGAGTGGTAATGAGCAGTTCTTC
CATSGRPYVSGNEQFF
>-|-|TRBV6-1|TRBJ2-7
TGTGCCAGCAGTGAACGAACAGGCGACGAGCAGTACTTC
CASSERTGDEQYF
>-|-|TRBV29-1|TRBJ1-2
TGCAGCGCCAGGGACGGCAACTATGGCTACACCTTC
CSARDGNYGYTF
>-|-|TRBV2|TRBJ1-4
TGTGCCAGCAGAGCCGGGACAATGGATGAAAAACTGTTTTTT
CASRAGTMDEKLFF
>once|-|TRBV3-1/TRBV3-2|TRBJ1-2
TGTGCCAGCAGCCAAGAGTGGGGGAGGAGCGGCTACACCTTC
CASSQEWGRSGYTF
>-|-|TRBV3-1/TRBV3-2|TRBJ2-7
TGTGCCAGCAGCCAAGCTGGCGAGCAGTACTTC
CASSQAGEQYF
>few|TRBD1|TRBV9|TRBJ1-2
TGTGCCAGCAGCGCCGGAGGAACAGGGGGCGTCTATGGCTACACCTTC
CASSAGGTGGVYGYTF
>-|TRBD1|TRBV2|TRBJ2-7
TGTGCCAGCAGGGAACCGGGACAGTCCTACGAGCAGTACTTC
CASREPGQSYEQYF
>-|-|TRBV6-6|TRBJ2-1
TGTGCCAGCAGTTATATAGCGGCCTCCTACAATGAGCAGTTCTTC
CASSYIAASYNEQFF
>-|-|TRBV18|TRBJ1-3
TGTGCCAGCTCACCACCCCTCTCCTCTGGAAACACCATATATTTT
CASSPPLSSGNTIYF
>-|TRBD1|TRBV24-1|TRBJ2-2
TGTGCCACCAGTGACCCCAGGACAGGGGGTGTAGGGGAGCTGTTTTTT
CATSDPRTGGVGELFF
>few|-|TRBV3-1/TRBV3-2|TRBJ2-7
TGTGCCAGCAGCGCTGACTGGCTCAGCTCCTACGAGCAGTACTTC
CASSADWLSSYEQYF
>-|-|TRBV6-5|TRBJ1-2
TGTGCCAGCAGCCAGAGGGGGTCGGGTGGCTACACCTTC
CASSQRGSGGYTF